The 30 T cell receptor beta chains in this list originate from one sample, sequenced in a study of blood T cell repertoires in COVID-19 (dated by TCRdb to the early 2020s). Libraries were constructed by the immunoSEQ multiplex PCR assay. What TCRdb holds here is the immuneACCESS table cut down to in-frame rearrangements. Part of the clones is not present; checked against another copy, under half of the missing clones reflect an unresolved V gene, and the others are unexplained. For this sample the table gives a few hundred thousand clones, of which about nine tenths were detected only once. In total, the top ten clones hold approximately 8.8% of the sample. What was sequenced was PBMCs or T cells enriched from blood (not recorded which). All receptors come from a woman aged 40 to 55 who had recovered from COVID-19.

The chain is built from TRBV6-6 and TRBJ2-5; D not certain. This CDR3 region has 13 residues. The V and J ends lost 3 bases and 2 bases respectively, with 7 bases between them. Germline CDR1 and CDR2: MNHNY and SVGAGI (reference sequence). CDR3 sequence reads: CASSYSEQETQYF. CDR3 in DNA: TGTGCCAGCAGTTATTCGGAGCAAGAGACCCAGTACTTC.

V is TRBV18 and J is TRBJ1-2; 9 positions match TRBD1. CDR1 KGHSH and CDR2 LQKENI come from the germline V gene. Unmatched junction bases numbered 8, after V lost 5 bases and J lost 4 bases. This CDR3 region has 15 residues. CDR3 nucleotides: TGTGCCAGCTCAGTGCCCGGGACAGGGTTCTATGGCTACACCTTC. This gives the protein CASSVPGTGFYGYTF. The whole variable domain, filled in from reference TRBV18 and TRBJ1-2, reads NAGVMQNPRHLVRRRGQEARLRCSPMKGHSHVYWYRQLPEEGLKFMVYLQKENIIDESGMPKERFSAEFPKEGPSILRIQQVVRGDSAAYFCASSVPGTGFYGYTFGSGTRLTVV.

The chain couples TRBV28 to TRBJ2-7; 9 positions agree with TRBD2. Germline loops: CDR1 MDHEN, CDR2 SYDVKM. The CDR3 is 15 amino acids. V dropped 5 bases and J dropped 2; count of bases not matched to a gene: 7. The CDR3 reads CASSLGLAGPYEQYF. The DNA of the CDR3 is TGTGCCAGCAGTCTGGGACTAGCAGGGCCCTACGAGCAGTACTTC.

The genes are TRBV7-2 and TRBJ2-7; 11 positions match TRBD2. V dropped 3 bases and J dropped 2; count of bases not matched to a gene: 12. Germline lookup yields CDR1 SGHTA and CDR2 FQGNSA. CDR3 length: 18 amino acids. The CDR3 sequence: CASSFVSSGTSGTYEQYF. CDR3 sequence (DNA): TGTGCCAGCAGCTTCGTCTCCTCCGGGACTAGCGGCACCTACGAGCAGTACTTC.

The V gene is TRBV5-1, the J gene TRBJ1-5, with D perhaps matching TRBD1 (5 bases). The CDR3 consists of 13 residues. The ends were cut back, 4 bases at V and 5 bases at J, with 10 bases in the middle. Germline CDR1 and CDR2: SGHRS and YFSETQ. The CDR3 DNA reads as TGCGCCAGCAGCACCGACAGTTATCAGCCCCAGCATTTT. This gives the protein CASSTDSYQPQHF.

The CDR3 sequence: CASRAGKYTGELFF. The CDR3 region has the DNA TGTGCCAGCAGGGCGGGGAAGTACACCGGGGAGCTGTTTTTT. This chain joins TRBV27 and TRBJ2-2; D possibly corresponds to TRBD2 (6 bases). V gave up 6 bases and J gave up 3 bases, with 11 bases separating them. CDR1 and CDR2 from the germline V gene are MNHEY and SMNVEV (reference sequence). The CDR3 has 14 residues.

This chain connects TRBV5-1 to TRBJ1-2, with a weak D call TRBD1 (6 bases). The CDR3 loop spans 13 amino acids. Germline values: CDR1 SGHRS, CDR2 YFSETQ. V was trimmed by 3 bases and J by 4 bases, leaving 10 bases between them. CDR3 loop: CASSSQGAYGYTF. The DNA for the CDR3 is TGCGCCAGCAGCTCACAGGGAGCCTATGGCTACACCTTC.

V usage is TRBV6-5 and J usage is TRBJ1-4; D unclear. From germline, CDR1 is MNHEY and CDR2 SVGAGI. The CDR3 contains 15 residues. The germline V and J ends were trimmed by 2 bases and 0 bases, with 7 bases remaining between them. As DNA, the CDR3 is TGTGCCAGCAGTTACACTTTAACAACTAATGAAAAACTGTTTTTT. As protein: CASSYTLTTNEKLFF.

This clone occurred a few times. The J gene is TRBJ2-2, the V gene TRBV2; the D gene is possibly TRBD1 (6 bases). The V and J ends lost 8 bases and 1 base respectively, with 8 bases between them. This CDR3 has 13 residues. The germline V gene encodes CDR1 SNHLY and CDR2 FYNNEI. In DNA, the CDR3 is TGTGCCAGCGAAGGGGGGAACACCGGGGAGCTGTTTTTT. As protein: CASEGGNTGELFF.

The gene calls are TRBV7-9 and TRBJ1-4; D is perhaps TRBD1 (5 bases). CDR3 size: 13 residues. V shed 5 bases and J shed 8 bases, with 12 bases lying between them. Per the germline V gene, CDR1 is SEHNR and CDR2 is FQNEAQ (reference sequence). CDR3 coding DNA: TGTGCCAGCAGCCCGTCCGGGGGGGAAAAACTGTTTTTT. It codes for CASSPSGGEKLFF. Full variable domain (outside the CDR3, taken from reference TRBV7-9 and TRBJ1-4): DTGVSQNPRHKITKRGQNVTFRCDPISEHNRLYWYRQTLGQGPEFLTYFQNEAQLEKSRLLSDRFSAERPKGSFSTLEIQRTEQGDSAMYLCASSPSGGEKLFFGSGTQLSVL.

The chain joins TRBV5-8 to TRBJ1-1; TRBD1 matches 10 bases. From germline, CDR1 is SGHTS and CDR2 YDEGEE. The V gene end was trimmed by 4 bases and the J gene end by 1 base; junction bases not matched to a gene: 4. The CDR3 totals 15 residues. CDR3 protein: CASSRRTGGNTEAFF. CDR3 nucleotides: TGTGCCAGCAGCCGTCGGACAGGGGGGAACACTGAAGCTTTCTTT.

This chain joins TRBV28 and TRBJ2-5; D call uncertain. The germline V and J ends were trimmed by 4 bases and 1 base, with 16 bases remaining between them. Germline values: CDR1 MDHEN, CDR2 SYDVKM. There are 16 residues in the CDR3. The CDR3 spells CASSSSAQQAQETQYF. The DNA for the CDR3 is TGTGCCAGCAGTTCCTCCGCACAGCAGGCCCAAGAGACCCAGTACTTC. Full variable domain (outside the CDR3, taken from reference TRBV28 and TRBJ2-5): DVKVTQSSRYLVKRTGEKVFLECVQDMDHENMFWYRQDPGLGLRLIYFSYDVKMKEKGDIPEGYSVSREKKERFSLILESASTNQTSMYLCASSSSAQQAQETQYFGPGTRLLVL.

This chain connects TRBV19 to TRBJ2-1; 10 bases agree with TRBD2. The CDR3 is 15 amino acids. J lost 1 base, V lost 8 bases, and 5 bases had no gene match. The germline CDR1 and CDR2 sequences are LNHDA and SQIVND (reference sequence). CDR3 residues: CASLGLAESYNEQFF. The CDR3 bases are TGTGCCAGTCTCGGACTAGCGGAGTCCTACAATGAGCAGTTCTTC.

This rearrangement joins TRBV5-4 to TRBJ2-7; TRBD1 matches 7 bases. Germline V gene data show CDR1 as SGHNT and CDR2 as YYREEE (reference sequence). J gave up 6 bases and V 5 bases, and 8 bases lay outside the gene matches. CDR3 length equals 13 residues. The CDR3 nucleotides read TGTGCCAGCAGGGATGGGACAGTAGCCGAGCAGTACTTC. Translating it yields CASRDGTVAEQYF.

On this clone: Other DNA sequences from this sample encode an identical CDR3 as well. The chain carries TRBV9 and TRBJ1-1, with a possible D match to TRBD1 (5 bases). The CDR3 consists of 14 residues. Germline loops: CDR1 SGDLS, CDR2 YYNGEE. V gave up 2 bases and J gave up 3 bases, with 11 bases separating them. The CDR3 bases are TGTGCCAGCAGCGTGGCAGGGAGGGACACTGAAGCTTTCTTT. Translated: CASSVAGRDTEAFF.

This chain joins TRBV4-1 and TRBJ2-3, with D unclear. Germline V gene lookup returns CDR1 MGHRA and CDR2 YSYEKL. Trimming removed 3 bases at V and 4 bases at J, with 11 bases between. The CDR3 runs to 14 residues. The CDR3 here is CASSHPFDSDTQYF. CDR3 nucleotide sequence: TGCGCCAGCAGCCATCCCTTTGACTCAGATACGCAGTATTTT.

This clone was counted only a few times. This rearrangement joins TRBV2 to TRBJ2-7; 7 bases fit TRBD1. Unmatched junction bases numbered 7, after V lost 8 bases and J lost 3 bases. From germline, CDR1 is SNHLY and CDR2 FYNNEI. The CDR3 loop spans 13 amino acids. The CDR3 nucleotides are TGTGCCAGCGGCCGGGACAGTGGCTACGAGCAGTACTTC. It encodes CASGRDSGYEQYF.

This clone was recorded only once. This CDR3 is CASSSTSGGLTDTQYF. The DNA of the CDR3 is TGTGCCAGCAGTTCAACTAGCGGGGGACTCACAGATACGCAGTATTTT. The V and J genes are TRBV27 and TRBJ2-3, with TRBD2 matching over 11 bases. Germline-derived CDR1 and CDR2 are MNHEY and SMNVEV (reference sequence). Germline trimming cut 4 bases from V and 2 bases from J; bases unmatched to any gene: 5. The CDR3 consists of 16 residues.

This chain joins TRBV24-1 and TRBJ1-5; D is ambiguous. Germline V gives CDR1 KGHDR, CDR2 SFDVKD. There are 13 residues in the CDR3. The V gene lost 5 bases and the J gene lost 2 bases, with 6 bases spanning the gap. CDR3 residues: CATSVGRNQPQHF. The CDR3 DNA is TGTGCCACCAGTGTTGGGCGCAATCAGCCCCAGCATTTT.

The genes are TRBV19 and TRBJ2-3; the match to TRBD1 covers 7 bases. Germline V gene sequence: CDR1 LNHDA, CDR2 SQIVND (reference sequence). J gave up 1 base and V 4 bases, and 2 bases lay outside the gene matches. This CDR3 region has 14 residues. The CDR3 loop is CASSTDRGTDTQYF. CDR3 bases: TGTGCCAGTAGTACCGACAGGGGCACAGATACGCAGTATTTT.

J is TRBJ1-1 and V is TRBV7-2, with 9 bases aligning to TRBD1. The V gene's germline CDR1 is SGHTA and CDR2 FQGNSA. There are 13 residues in the CDR3. V lost 1 base to trimming and J lost 7 bases; unmatched junction nucleotides: 1. The CDR3 loop is CASSLGQGVEAFF. The CDR3 bases are TGTGCCAGCAGCTTAGGACAGGGGGTTGAAGCTTTCTTT. Filled out from reference TRBV7-2 and TRBJ1-1, the complete variable domain reads GAGVSQSPSNKVTEKGKDVELRCDPISGHTALYWYRQSLGQGLEFLIYFQGNSAPDKSGLPSDRFSAERTGGSVSTLTIQRTQQEDSAVYLCASSLGQGVEAFFGQGTRLTVV.

J is TRBJ1-6 and V is TRBV30; TRBD1 might be the D (5 bases). The germline V gene encodes CDR1 GTSNPN and CDR2 SVGIG (reference sequence). This CDR3 has 15 residues. Deletions cut 4 bases from V and 4 bases from J, with 14 bases between. This chain's CDR3 is CAWTTLGGYNSPLHF. The DNA for the CDR3 is TGTGCCTGGACCACCCTCGGGGGGTATAATTCACCCCTCCACTTT.

The chain employs TRBV10-3 and TRBJ2-5; 9 bases agree with TRBD1. V lost 0 bases to trimming and J lost 1 base; unmatched junction nucleotides: 3. Germline CDR1 and CDR2: ENHRY and SYGVKD. CDR3 length: 16 residues. The CDR3 sequence: CAISESRTGVQETQYF. The CDR3 nucleotides read TGTGCCATCAGTGAGTCAAGGACAGGGGTCCAAGAGACCCAGTACTTC.

The chain uses TRBV29-1 and TRBJ1-5; D may be TRBD1 (6 bases). The V end lost 3 bases, the J end lost 7 bases, and 13 bases lay between the germline ends. CDR1 and CDR2 (germline): SQVTM, ANQGSEA. The CDR3 covers 13 residues. The CDR3 DNA reads TGCAGCGTTGACTGGGGGGGCGGACAGCCCCAGCATTTT. Amino acid sequence: CSVDWGGGQPQHF.

V and J are TRBV7-8 and TRBJ2-7, with TRBD2 identical over 16 bases. The J segment lost 4 bases and the V segment lost 2 bases, leaving 5 bases of the junction unmatched. Germline lookup yields CDR1 SGHVS and CDR2 FQNEAQ. This CDR3 comprises 17 residues. This CDR3 reads CASSLFGGLAGGYEQYF. The CDR3 DNA sequence: TGTGCCAGCAGCTTATTTGGGGGACTAGCGGGAGGGTACGAGCAGTACTTC.

The rearrangement links TRBV24-1 to TRBJ2-1, with unresolved D. Trimming stripped 0 bases from V and 1 base from J, with 6 bases between. The CDR3 totals 15 residues. Germline loops: CDR1 KGHDR, CDR2 SFDVKD. CDR3 nucleotides: TGTGCCACCAGTGATTTGTCAGTTTCCTACAATGAGCAGTTCTTC. This gives the protein CATSDLSVSYNEQFF.

V usage is TRBV3-1 (or the pseudogene TRBV3-2) and J usage is TRBJ2-7; 9 bases are a match to TRBD2. The CDR3 runs 15 residues. Germline CDR1 LGHDT, CDR2 YNNKEL (reference sequence). V trimming: 1 base; J trimming: 5 bases; junction bases outside the gene matches: 6. The CDR3 DNA follows: TGTGCCAGCAGCCAAGCGGGACTAGCAATCCACGAGCAGTACTTC. This sequence encodes CASSQAGLAIHEQYF.

The table lists this clone with a few counts. The chain is built from TRBV19 and TRBJ2-3, with 12 nucleotides matching TRBD2. Germline assignment: CDR1 LNHDA and CDR2 SQIVND (reference sequence). With V trimmed by 0 bases and J by 2 bases, 3 bases remained unmatched. This CDR3 is built from 17 residues. As DNA, the CDR3 is TGTGCCAGTAGTATAGATCCTAGCGGGAGGGCCACAGATACGCAGTATTTT. Translating it yields CASSIDPSGRATDTQYF.

V and J are TRBV4-1 and TRBJ2-2, with 12 bases identical to TRBD2. The CDR3 runs 18 residues. Trimming at V came to 4 bases and at J to 3 bases, leaving 9 bases not matched to a gene. The germline V gene encodes CDR1 MGHRA and CDR2 YSYEKL. CDR3 region: CASSPRRLAGAHTGELFF. The CDR3 coding sequence is TGCGCCAGCAGCCCCCGCCGACTAGCGGGAGCCCACACCGGGGAGCTGTTTTTT.

In DNA form, the CDR3 reads TGTGCCAGCAGCGTGTGGGGCCTAGCGGGATCCCGTGAGCAGTTCTTC. This gives the protein CASSVWGLAGSREQFF. The chain recombines TRBV3-1 (or the pseudogene TRBV3-2) with TRBJ2-1; 9 nucleotides agree with TRBD2. CDR1 LGHDT and CDR2 YNNKEL come from the germline V gene (reference sequence). Trimming took 5 bases from V and 9 from J; bases not matched to a gene: 14. The CDR3 loop spans 16 amino acids.